The subject of this entry is one T cell receptor (beta chain). Its target is not known. This entry belongs to a study of shared clonotypes between healthy human individuals. Study observations and caveats: The study found about 4.6% of naive CD4 clonotypes shared across a handful of donors.

The protocol was immunoSEQ multiplex PCR, while the TCRdb copy is restricted to in-frame clones and leaves out a portion. The sample has some 2.1 million clones; 95% are singletons. V lost 7 bases, J lost 14 bases, and 8 bases stayed unmatched. CDR3 length equals 12 residues. Germline values: CDR1 MNHNS, CDR2 SASEGT. Splitting of CD4+ cells produced CD45RA+ naive and CD45RA-negative memory subsets. The origin of this receptor is a man between 18 and 35 years old in good health. The chain uses TRBV6-1 and TRBJ2-1; 10 bases align to TRBD2. Material: naive CD4+ T cells sorted from blood. Described subset: CD45RA+ positively selected. CDR3 in amino acids: CASTLLAGEEFF. CDR3 coding DNA: TGTGCCAGCACCCTCCTAGCGGGAGAGGAGTTCTTC.